The 15 T cell receptor beta chains listed next were all sequenced from one sample in a study of blood T cell repertoires in COVID-19. TCRdb's copy holds only in-frame clones and misses some; the assay was immunoSEQ multiplex PCR. The sample includes hundreds of thousands of clones, 75% to 90% of them seen just once. The material sequenced was PBMCs or T cells enriched from blood (not recorded which). The receptor source for this set is a woman in her forties who had recovered from COVID-19.

The gene calls are TRBV29-1 and TRBJ2-1; 7 positions agree with TRBD2. V was clipped by 6 bases and J by 5 bases; unmatched bases: 10. Germline CDR1 and CDR2: SQVTM and ANQGSEA. The CDR3 length is 14 residues. The CDR3 loop is CSVGQASGNNEQFF. The CDR3 region has the DNA TGCAGCGTCGGTCAGGCTAGCGGAAACAATGAGCAGTTCTTC.

The gene calls are TRBV6-4 and TRBJ1-3; maybe TRBD1 (5 bases). This CDR3 spans 14 amino acids. Germline assignment: CDR1 MRHNA and CDR2 SNTAGT. V lost 5 bases, J lost 1 base, and 9 bases lay in between. The CDR3 nucleotides are TGTGCCAGCAGTAGGCAGGGTTCTGGAAACACCATATATTTT. Protein product: CASSRQGSGNTIYF.

The chain employs TRBV5-4 and TRBJ2-1, with D possibly matching TRBD1 (5 bases). Trimming pared 7 bases from V and 4 bases from J, leaving 18 bases between. CDR1 is SGHNT, CDR2 YYREEE, per germline (reference sequence). This CDR3 is 15 amino acids long. The CDR3 loop is CASSREGAGYNEQFF. CDR3 DNA sequence: TGTGCCAGCTCACGAGAAGGGGCTGGTTACAATGAGCAGTTCTTC.

This chain's CDR3 is CASSLRQSGNTIYF. The CDR3 coding sequence is TGTGCCAGCAGCTTAAGACAGAGTGGAAACACCATATATTTT. The J gene is TRBJ1-3, the V gene TRBV11-2; a weak D match, TRBD1 (5 bases). Germline CDR1 SGHAT, CDR2 FQNNGV. Trimming took off 2 bases at V and 3 bases at J, with 8 bases between the two ends. The CDR3 loop spans 14 amino acids.

V is TRBV28 and J is TRBJ1-2, with D tentatively TRBD1 (6 bases). V was shortened by 6 bases and J by 8 bases, with 16 bases between the two germline ends. The CDR3 has 13 amino acids. CDR1 and CDR2 (germline): MDHEN, SYDVKM. CDR3 residues: CASRRRDKLGYTF. DNA of the CDR3: TGTGCCAGCAGGAGACGGGACAAACTGGGCTACACCTTC.

The chain employs TRBV11-3 and TRBJ2-1; 12 bases are a match to TRBD2. The CDR3 spans 15 residues. Trimming cost V 5 bases and J 9 bases; bases outside gene matches: 8. Looked up from germline, CDR1 is SGHNT and CDR2 is YENEEA. The CDR3 loop is CASSRRTSGIAEQFF. CDR3 sequence (DNA): TGTGCCAGCAGCAGAAGGACTAGCGGGATCGCTGAGCAGTTCTTC.

The V gene is TRBV5-1, the J gene TRBJ1-5, with TRBD1 matching over 11 bases. Germline CDR1 and CDR2: SGHRS and YFSETQ. V was clipped by 4 bases and J by 4 bases; unmatched bases: 10. The CDR3 consists of 17 residues. Here the CDR3 reads CASSLGVGTGGNQPQHF. CDR3 DNA sequence: TGCGCCAGCAGCCTCGGGGTCGGGACAGGGGGAAATCAGCCCCAGCATTTT.

This sequence joins TRBV7-6 and TRBJ2-7; D may be TRBD1 (5 bases). Germline CDR1 and CDR2: SGHVS and FNYEAQ. The CDR3 totals 15 residues. Between the trimmed V and J ends, which lost 0 bases and 4 bases, there was a span of 13 bases. The CDR3 spells CASSLALGQGYEQYF. As DNA, the CDR3 is TGTGCCAGCAGCTTAGCGTTAGGGCAGGGATACGAGCAGTACTTC.

This chain joins TRBV9 and TRBJ2-7; D gene ambiguous. Germline-derived CDR1 and CDR2 are SGDLS and YYNGEE. V lost 0 bases and J lost 3, with 7 bases in between. The CDR3 runs to 13 residues. The CDR3 coding sequence is TGTGCCAGCAGCGTAGCCAGTAACTACGAGCAGTACTTC. The encoded protein is CASSVASNYEQYF. Full variable domain (remainder filled in from reference TRBV9 and TRBJ2-7): DSGVTQTPKHLITATGQRVTLRCSPRSGDLSVYWYQQSLDQGLQFLIQYYNGEERAKGNILERFSAQQFPDLHSELNLSSLELGDSALYFCASSVASNYEQYFGPGTRLTVT.

The sample holds one count of this clone. The chain uses TRBV11-2 and TRBJ2-5, with 9 positions matching TRBD2. Germline CDR1 is SGHAT and CDR2 is FQNNGV. The CDR3 totals 16 residues. V dropped 5 bases and J dropped 2; count of bases not matched to a gene: 9. This CDR3 reads CASSPGAGGPQETQYF. Written as DNA, the CDR3 is TGTGCCAGCAGCCCGGGGGCGGGGGGGCCGCAAGAGACCCAGTACTTC.

V is TRBV5-1 and J is TRBJ1-2; D gene ambiguous. Germline assignment: CDR1 SGHRS and CDR2 YFSETQ. The length of the CDR3 is 15 residues. Trimming shortened V by 4 bases and J by 6 bases, and 19 bases separated the two germline ends. The CDR3 reads CASSPRAGRADGYTF. The CDR3 region has the DNA TGCGCCAGCAGCCCCAGAGCGGGCAGAGCCGATGGCTACACCTTC.

In this sample, this clone turned up once. The genes are TRBV7-2 and TRBJ2-7; 7 positions agree with TRBD1. The length of the CDR3 is 15 residues. V lost 4 bases to trimming and J lost 3 bases; unmatched junction nucleotides: 9. From germline, CDR1 is SGHTA and CDR2 FQGNSA. CDR3 sequence reads: CASSWRQGPFYEQYF. The CDR3 DNA follows: TGTGCCAGCAGCTGGAGACAGGGCCCCTTCTACGAGCAGTACTTC.

The chain employs TRBV18 and TRBJ2-7, with TRBD2 identical over 8 bases. Unmatched junction bases numbered 4, after V lost 6 bases and J lost 3 bases. This CDR3 contains 13 residues. Per the germline V gene, CDR1 is KGHSH and CDR2 is LQKENI. The CDR3 loop is CASSPREGYEQYF. The CDR3, as DNA: TGTGCCAGCTCGCCCCGGGAGGGCTACGAGCAGTACTTC.

The chain combines TRBV27 with TRBJ2-7; 14 nucleotides align to TRBD2. CDR1 and CDR2 (germline): MNHEY, SMNVEV (reference sequence). The CDR3 extends over 19 amino acids. V was clipped by 3 bases and J by 11 bases; unmatched bases: 21. CDR3 amino acids: CASSFTGTSGRRDTTREYF. The CDR3 nucleotides are TGTGCCAGCAGTTTTACCGGGACTAGCGGGAGACGGGATACTACGAGGGAGTACTTC.

The chain employs TRBV14 and TRBJ2-7; D is possibly TRBD1 (6 bases). Germline lookup yields CDR1 SGHDN and CDR2 FVKESK. The CDR3 is 15 amino acids. With 5 bases removed from V and 0 bases from J, the gap between germline ends came to 14 bases. The CDR3 DNA reads TGTGCCAGCAGCAGTAGACAGGAAAGCTCCTACGAGCAGTACTTC. It encodes CASSSRQESSYEQYF.